The 7 T cell receptor beta chains given below trace back to one sample, sequenced in a study of blood T cell repertoires in COVID-19. Clones were read by immunoSEQ multiplex PCR, and TCRdb kept only the in-frame ones, dropping some. The table records tens of thousands of clones, 80% to 85% of them present only once. The sample was peripheral blood. The receptors were sampled from a human donor with acute or convalescent COVID-19. The donor label of this sample is uncertain.

The gene calls are TRBV6-5 and TRBJ2-5; D is perhaps TRBD1 (7 bases). Germline CDR1 MNHEY, CDR2 SVGAGI. CDR3 size: 15 residues. The V end was cut by 2 bases, the J end by 4 bases, with 14 bases between. The CDR3 nucleotides read TGTGCCAGCAGTTACCCACCAGGGGGGAGAGAGACCCAGTACTTC. This encodes CASSYPPGGRETQYF.

Here the CDR3 DNA reads TGTGCCAGCAGCTCATCAGTAACAACTAATGAAAAACTGTTTTTT. Translating it yields CASSSSVTTNEKLFF. The rearrangement joins TRBV5-6 to TRBJ1-4; D is unclear. This CDR3 spans 15 amino acids. CDR1 and CDR2 (germline): SGHDT, YYEEEE. The V end lost 3 bases, the J end lost 0 bases, and 9 bases lay between the germline ends.

The chain links TRBV10-3 to TRBJ2-5; a weak D match, TRBD2 (5 bases). The ends were cut back, 3 bases at V and 12 bases at J, with 20 bases in the middle. Germline V CDR1 and CDR2: ENHRY, SYGVKD. This CDR3 is 14 amino acids long. The CDR3 here is CAISDPRLPAREYF. CDR3 DNA: TGTGCCATCAGTGACCCCCGACTACCGGCGCGGGAGTACTTC.

The chain joins TRBV14 to TRBJ2-1; 7 bases are shared with TRBD2. The CDR3 extends over 13 amino acids. Per germline, CDR1 SGHDN and CDR2 FVKESK. The V segment lost 4 bases and the J segment 12 bases; nucleotides outside the gene matches: 9. Written as DNA, the CDR3 is TGTGCCAGCAGCCTACCGGGGGGAAGGGGGCAGTTCTTC. Translated: CASSLPGGRGQFF.

The genes are TRBV5-6 and TRBJ2-1, with D possibly TRBD1 on 6 matching bases. The CDR3 is 13 amino acids. Germline values: CDR1 SGHDT, CDR2 YYEEEE. The V end lost 0 bases, the J end lost 7 bases, and 8 bases lay between the germline ends. The CDR3 spells CASSLGQANEQFF. The DNA of the CDR3 is TGTGCCAGCAGCTTGGGACAGGCGAATGAGCAGTTCTTC.

The rearrangement links TRBV4-3 to TRBJ2-1; 10 nucleotides match TRBD2. V lost 0 bases to trimming and J lost 8 bases; unmatched junction nucleotides: 19. The CDR3 length is 20 residues. Germline V gene sequence: CDR1 LGHNA, CDR2 YSLEER. The CDR3 nucleotides read TGCGCCAGCAGCCAAGATAGCGGGGGGCTTCACGACTCTCTCTGGGATGAGCAGTTCTTC. Amino acid sequence: CASSQDSGGLHDSLWDEQFF.

The rearrangement joins TRBV10-3 to TRBJ1-1; TRBD1 matches at 7 bases. Germline loops: CDR1 ENHRY, CDR2 SYGVKD. The CDR3 loop spans 14 amino acids. V was clipped by 7 bases and J by 2 bases; unmatched bases: 7. Written as DNA, the CDR3 is TGTGCCATCATGGACGGGACAGTTAACACTGAAGCTTTCTTT. Its translation is CAIMDGTVNTEAFF.